Sequencing of this T cell receptor (beta chain) was carried out in a study of T cells expressing NK-cell markers. Turning to the study itself: Serological testing identified seven of the eight sequenced donors as HCMV-seropositive and one as seronegative. The study's findings and limits: In a handful of donors, dominant clonotypes made up about 25-60.1% of CD3+CD56-NKG2C+ cells. As a fraction of CD8+ T cells, dominant NKG2C+ clonotypes reached roughly 1.0-7.5% in a handful of donors.

Per the germline V gene, CDR1 is SEHNR and CDR2 is FQNEAQ (reference sequence). CDR3 size: 16 residues. Notes on this clonotype: Its antigen is unknown.

UMIs were included in TCR beta cDNA generated by 5'RACE template switching. From its re-call of the 5' RACE reads, TCRdb lists each CDR3 protein once, without DNA. Its table lists roughly 380,000 distinct CDR3 sequences. The receptor comes from a man aged 18 to 69 in good health. Sequenced sample: blood T cells: a sorted CD56 or NKG2C T cell subset, CD4+ or CD8+ T cells, or bulk PBMC T cells (not recorded which). The J gene is TRBJ2-1, the V gene TRBV7-9; TCRdb gives TRBD2 as the D gene, but with no DNA this cannot be confirmed. The CDR3 spells CASSPTTSPTYNEQFF. The full variable domain, with the rest looked up from reference TRBV7-9 and TRBJ2-1, is DTGVSQNPRHKITKRGQNVTFRCDPISEHNRLYWYRQTLGQGPEFLTYFQNEAQLEKSRLLSDRFSAERPKGSFSTLEIQRTEQGDSAMYLCASSPTTSPTYNEQFFGPGTRLTVL.